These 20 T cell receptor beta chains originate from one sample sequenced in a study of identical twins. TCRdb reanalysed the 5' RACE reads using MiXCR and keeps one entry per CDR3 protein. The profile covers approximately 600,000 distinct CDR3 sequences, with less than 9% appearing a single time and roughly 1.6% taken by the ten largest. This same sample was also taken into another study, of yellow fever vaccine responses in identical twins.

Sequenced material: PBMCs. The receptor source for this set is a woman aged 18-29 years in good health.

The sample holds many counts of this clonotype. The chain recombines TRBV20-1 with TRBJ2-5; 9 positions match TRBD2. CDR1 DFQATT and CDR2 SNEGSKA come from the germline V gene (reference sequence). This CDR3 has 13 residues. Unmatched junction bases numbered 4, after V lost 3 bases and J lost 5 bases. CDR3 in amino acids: CSARSSGVETQYF. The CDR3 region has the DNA TGCAGTGCTAGGTCTAGCGGGGTGGAGACCCAGTACTTC.

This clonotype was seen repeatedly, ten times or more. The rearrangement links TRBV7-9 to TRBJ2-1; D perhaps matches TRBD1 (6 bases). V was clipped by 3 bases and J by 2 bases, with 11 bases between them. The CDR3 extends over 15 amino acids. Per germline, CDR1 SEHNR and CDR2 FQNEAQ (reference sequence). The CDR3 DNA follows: TGTGCCAGCAGCTTTAGGGGGTACCCCTACAATGAGCAGTTCTTC. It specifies CASSFRGYPYNEQFF.

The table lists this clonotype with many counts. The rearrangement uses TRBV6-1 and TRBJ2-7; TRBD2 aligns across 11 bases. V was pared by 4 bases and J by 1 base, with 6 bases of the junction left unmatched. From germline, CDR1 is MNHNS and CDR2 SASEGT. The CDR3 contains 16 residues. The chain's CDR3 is CASSAWGTSGSYEQYF. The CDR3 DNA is TGTGCCAGCAGTGCGTGGGGGACTAGCGGATCCTACGAGCAGTACTTC.

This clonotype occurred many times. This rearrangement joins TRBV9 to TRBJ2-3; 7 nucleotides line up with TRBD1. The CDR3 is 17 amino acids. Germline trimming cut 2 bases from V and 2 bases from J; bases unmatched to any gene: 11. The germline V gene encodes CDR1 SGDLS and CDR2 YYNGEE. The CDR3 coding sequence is TGTGCCAGCAGCGTGACACCGGGACAGATCGCCACAGATACGCAGTATTTT. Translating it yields CASSVTPGQIATDTQYF.

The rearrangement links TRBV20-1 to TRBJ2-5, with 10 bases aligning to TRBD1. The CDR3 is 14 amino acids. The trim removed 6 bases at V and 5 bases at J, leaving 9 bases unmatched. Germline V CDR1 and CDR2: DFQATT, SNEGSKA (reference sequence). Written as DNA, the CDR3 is TGCAGTGCAACCAGACAGGGGGCTGGTGAGACCCAGTACTTC. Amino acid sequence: CSATRQGAGETQYF.

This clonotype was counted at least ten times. The CDR3, as DNA: TGTGCCAGCAGCTTAGGAGGACTAGCAATAAATGAGCAGTTCTTC. Its protein product is CASSLGGLAINEQFF. The gene calls are TRBV7-6 and TRBJ2-1; 8 nucleotides match TRBD2. Trimming at V came to 1 base and at J to 7 bases, leaving 6 bases not matched to a gene. Germline loops: CDR1 SGHVS, CDR2 FNYEAQ. The CDR3 contains 15 residues.

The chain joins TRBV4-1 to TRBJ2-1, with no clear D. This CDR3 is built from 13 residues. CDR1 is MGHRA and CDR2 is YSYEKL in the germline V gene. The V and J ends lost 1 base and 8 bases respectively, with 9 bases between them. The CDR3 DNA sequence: TGCGCCAGCAGCCAAGGTTTGCCTGATGAGCAGTTCTTC. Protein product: CASSQGLPDEQFF.

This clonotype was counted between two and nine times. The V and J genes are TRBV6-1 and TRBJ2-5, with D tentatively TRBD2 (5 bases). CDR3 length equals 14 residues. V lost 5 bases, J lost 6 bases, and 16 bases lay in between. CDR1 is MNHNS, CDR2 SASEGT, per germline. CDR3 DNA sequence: TGTGCCAGCAGTCCGACTACCCCCCCACAGACCCAGTACTTC. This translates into CASSPTTPPQTQYF.

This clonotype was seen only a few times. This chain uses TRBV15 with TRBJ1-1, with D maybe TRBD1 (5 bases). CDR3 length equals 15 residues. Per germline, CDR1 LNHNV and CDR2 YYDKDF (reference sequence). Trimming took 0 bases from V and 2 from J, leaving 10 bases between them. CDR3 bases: TGTGCCACCAGCAGAGAAGACAGCCGAAACACTGAAGCTTTCTTT. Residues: CATSREDSRNTEAFF.

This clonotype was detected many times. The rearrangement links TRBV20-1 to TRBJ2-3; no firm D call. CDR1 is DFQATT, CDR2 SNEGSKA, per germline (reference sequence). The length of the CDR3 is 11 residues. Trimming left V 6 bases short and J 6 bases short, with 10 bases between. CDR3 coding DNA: TGCAGTGCCGAACCCGGGGATACGCAGTATTTT. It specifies CSAEPGDTQYF.

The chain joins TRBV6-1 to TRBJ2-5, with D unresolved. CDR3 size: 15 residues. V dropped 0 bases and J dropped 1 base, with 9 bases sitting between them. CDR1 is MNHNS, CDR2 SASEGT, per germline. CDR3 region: CASSEAWRPQETQYF. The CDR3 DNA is TGTGCCAGCAGTGAAGCTTGGCGGCCCCAAGAGACCCAGTACTTC.

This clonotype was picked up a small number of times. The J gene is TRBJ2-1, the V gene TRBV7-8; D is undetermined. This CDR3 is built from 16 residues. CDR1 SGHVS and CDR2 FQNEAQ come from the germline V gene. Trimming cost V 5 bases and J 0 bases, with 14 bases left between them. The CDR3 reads CASSLRTISSYNEQFF. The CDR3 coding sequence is TGTGCCAGCAGCCTAAGGACCATCAGCTCCTACAATGAGCAGTTCTTC.

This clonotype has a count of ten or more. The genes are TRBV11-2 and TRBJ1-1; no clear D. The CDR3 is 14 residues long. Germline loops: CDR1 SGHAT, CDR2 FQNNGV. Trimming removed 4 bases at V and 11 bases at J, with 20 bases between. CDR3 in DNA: TGTGCCAGCAGCTCTGTGAGTGTCACCAAGGACGCTTTCTTT. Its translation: CASSSVSVTKDAFF. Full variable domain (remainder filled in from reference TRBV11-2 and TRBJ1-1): EAGVAQSPRYKIIEKRQSVAFWCNPISGHATLYWYQQILGQGPKLLIQFQNNGVVDDSQLPKDRFSAERLKGVDSTLKIQPAKLEDSAVYLCASSSVSVTKDAFFGQGTRLTVV.

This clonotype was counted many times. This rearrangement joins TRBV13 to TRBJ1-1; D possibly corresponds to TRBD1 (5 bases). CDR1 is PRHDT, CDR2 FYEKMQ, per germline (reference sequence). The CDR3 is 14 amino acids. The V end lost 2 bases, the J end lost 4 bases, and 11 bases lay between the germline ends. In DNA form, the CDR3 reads TGTGCCAGCAGCTTAACGACCGGGGGCACTGAAGCTTTCTTT. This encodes CASSLTTGGTEAFF. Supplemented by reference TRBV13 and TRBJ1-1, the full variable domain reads AAGVIQSPRHLIKEKRETATLKCYPIPRHDTVYWYQQGPGQDPQFLISFYEKMQSDKGSIPDRFSAQQFSDYHSELNMSSLELGDSALYFCASSLTTGGTEAFFGQGTRLTVV.

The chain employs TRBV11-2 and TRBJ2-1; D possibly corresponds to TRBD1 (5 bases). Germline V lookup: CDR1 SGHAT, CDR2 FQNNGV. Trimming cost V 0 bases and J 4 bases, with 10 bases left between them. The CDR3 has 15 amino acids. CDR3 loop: CASSLEGPLYNEQFF. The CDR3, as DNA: TGTGCCAGCAGCTTAGAGGGGCCTTTATACAATGAGCAGTTCTTC. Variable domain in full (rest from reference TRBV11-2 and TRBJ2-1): EAGVAQSPRYKIIEKRQSVAFWCNPISGHATLYWYQQILGQGPKLLIQFQNNGVVDDSQLPKDRFSAERLKGVDSTLKIQPAKLEDSAVYLCASSLEGPLYNEQFFGPGTRLTVL.

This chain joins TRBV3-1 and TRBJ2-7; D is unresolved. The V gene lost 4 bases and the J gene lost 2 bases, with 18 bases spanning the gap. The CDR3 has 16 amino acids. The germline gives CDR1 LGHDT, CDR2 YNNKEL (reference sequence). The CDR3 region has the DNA TGTGCCAGCAGCCCCTTCGGGCCGGACCCCGCCTACGAGCAGTACTTC. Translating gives CASSPFGPDPAYEQYF.

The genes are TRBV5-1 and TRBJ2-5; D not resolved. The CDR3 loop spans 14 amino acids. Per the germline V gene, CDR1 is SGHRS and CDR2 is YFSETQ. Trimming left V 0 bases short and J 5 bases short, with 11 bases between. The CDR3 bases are TGCGCCAGCAGCTTGGTTAGCTTGGGGGAGACCCAGTACTTC. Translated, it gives CASSLVSLGETQYF.

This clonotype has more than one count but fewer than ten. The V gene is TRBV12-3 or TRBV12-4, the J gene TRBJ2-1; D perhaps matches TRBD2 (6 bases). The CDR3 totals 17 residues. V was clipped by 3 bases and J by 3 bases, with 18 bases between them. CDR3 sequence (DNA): TGTGCCAGCAGTTTGGCTCCGACGGGGACTGGCTACAATGAGCAGTTCTTC. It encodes CASSLAPTGTGYNEQFF.

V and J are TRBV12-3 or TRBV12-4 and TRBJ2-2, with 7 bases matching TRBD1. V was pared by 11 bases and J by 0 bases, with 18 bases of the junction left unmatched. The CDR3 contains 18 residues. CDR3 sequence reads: CACCLRNRGPPNTGELFF. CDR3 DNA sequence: TGTGCCTGCTGTCTCAGGAACAGGGGACCTCCGAACACCGGGGAGCTGTTTTTT.

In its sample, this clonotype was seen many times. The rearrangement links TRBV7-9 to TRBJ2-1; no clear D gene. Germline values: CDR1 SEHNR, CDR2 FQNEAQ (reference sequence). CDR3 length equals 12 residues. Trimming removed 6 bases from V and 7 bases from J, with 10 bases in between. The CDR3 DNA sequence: TGTGCCAGCAGGGACCAACGGAATGAGCAGTTCTTC. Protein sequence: CASRDQRNEQFF.